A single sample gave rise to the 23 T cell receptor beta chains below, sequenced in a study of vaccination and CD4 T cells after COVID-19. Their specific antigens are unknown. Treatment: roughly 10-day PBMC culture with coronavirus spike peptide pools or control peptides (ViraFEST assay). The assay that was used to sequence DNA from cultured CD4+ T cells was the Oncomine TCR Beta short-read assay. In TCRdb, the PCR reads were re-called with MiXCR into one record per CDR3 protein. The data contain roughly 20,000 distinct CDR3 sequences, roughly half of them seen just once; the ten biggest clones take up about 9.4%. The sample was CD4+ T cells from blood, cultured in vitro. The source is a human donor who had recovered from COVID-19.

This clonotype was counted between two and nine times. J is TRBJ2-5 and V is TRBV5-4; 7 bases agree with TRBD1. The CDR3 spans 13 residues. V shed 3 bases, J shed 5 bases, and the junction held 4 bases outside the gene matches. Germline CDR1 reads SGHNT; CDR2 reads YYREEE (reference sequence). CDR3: CASSSTGWETQYF. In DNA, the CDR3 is TGTGCCAGCAGCTCGACAGGGTGGGAGACCCAGTACTTC.

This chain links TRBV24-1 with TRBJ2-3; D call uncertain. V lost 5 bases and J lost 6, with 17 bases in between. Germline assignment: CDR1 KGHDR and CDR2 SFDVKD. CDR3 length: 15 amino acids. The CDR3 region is CATSVAGLLGDTQYF. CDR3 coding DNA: TGTGCCACCAGTGTCGCAGGCCTCTTAGGCGATACGCAGTATTTT.

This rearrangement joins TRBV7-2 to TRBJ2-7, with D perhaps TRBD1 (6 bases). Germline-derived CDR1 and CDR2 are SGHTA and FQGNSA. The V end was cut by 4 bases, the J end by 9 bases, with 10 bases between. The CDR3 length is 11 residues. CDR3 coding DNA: TGTGCCAGCAGCTCAGCCAGGGGGCAGTACTTC. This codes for CASSSARGQYF.

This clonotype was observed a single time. CDR3 DNA: TGCAGTGCTCTGGGGGCTAGCGGAGCCTACGAGCAGTACTTC. Translating gives CSALGASGAYEQYF. The V call is TRBV20-1, the J call TRBJ2-7, with D tentatively TRBD2 (7 bases). The germline V and J ends were trimmed by 5 bases and 2 bases, with 16 bases remaining between them. Germline V CDR1 and CDR2: DFQATT, SNEGSKA (reference sequence). The CDR3 totals 14 residues.

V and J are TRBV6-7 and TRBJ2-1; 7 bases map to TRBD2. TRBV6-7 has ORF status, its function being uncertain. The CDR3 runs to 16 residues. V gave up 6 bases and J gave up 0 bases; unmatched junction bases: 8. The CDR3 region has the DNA TGTGCCAGCAGGCTCCTCAGCGGGGTCTCCTACAATGAGCAGTTCTTC. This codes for CASRLLSGVSYNEQFF.

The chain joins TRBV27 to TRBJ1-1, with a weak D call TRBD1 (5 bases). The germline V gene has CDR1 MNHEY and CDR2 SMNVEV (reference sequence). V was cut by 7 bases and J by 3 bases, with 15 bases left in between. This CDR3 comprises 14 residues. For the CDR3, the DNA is TGTGCCAGCACCCCTTATGGGGGGTACACTGAAGCTTTCTTT. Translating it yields CASTPYGGYTEAFF.

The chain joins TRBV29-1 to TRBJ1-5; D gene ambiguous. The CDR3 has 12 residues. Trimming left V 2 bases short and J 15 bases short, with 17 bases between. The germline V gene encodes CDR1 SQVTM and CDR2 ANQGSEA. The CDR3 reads CSVETNRGPRHF. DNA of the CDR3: TGCAGCGTTGAAACCAATCGAGGCCCCAGGCATTTT.

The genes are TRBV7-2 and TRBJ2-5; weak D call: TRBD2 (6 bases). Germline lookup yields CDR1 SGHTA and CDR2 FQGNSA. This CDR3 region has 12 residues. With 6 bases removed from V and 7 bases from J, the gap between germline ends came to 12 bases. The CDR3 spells CASRGEDGTQYF. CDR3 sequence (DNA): TGTGCCAGCAGGGGGGAGGACGGGACCCAGTACTTC.

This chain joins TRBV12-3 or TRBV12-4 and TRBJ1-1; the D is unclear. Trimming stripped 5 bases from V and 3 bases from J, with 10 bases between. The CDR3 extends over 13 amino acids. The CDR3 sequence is CASSRNSDTEAFF. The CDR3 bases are TGTGCCAGCAGTCGGAACAGTGACACTGAAGCTTTCTTT.

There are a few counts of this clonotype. The CDR3 region has the DNA TGCGCCAGCAGCTTGAGGGAAGTCGGGGATCAGACCCAGTACTTC. Its protein is CASSLREVGDQTQYF. V and J are TRBV5-1 and TRBJ2-5; a possible D gene is TRBD2 (5 bases). Looked up from germline, CDR1 is SGHRS and CDR2 is YFSETQ. Trimming pared 1 base from V and 6 bases from J, leaving 16 bases between. The length of the CDR3 is 15 residues. Full variable domain (rest looked up from reference TRBV5-1 and TRBJ2-5): KAGVTQTPRYLIKTRGQQVTLSCSPISGHRSVSWYQQTPGQGLQFLFEYFSETQRNKGNFPGRFSGRQFSNSRSEMNVSTLELGDSALYLCASSLREVGDQTQYFGPGTRLLVL.

CDR3: CASSGVLERGQPQHF. The CDR3 DNA reads TGTGCCAGCAGTGGGGTCCTGGAGAGGGGTCAGCCCCAGCATTTT. J is TRBJ1-5 and V is TRBV6-1; D is possibly TRBD1 (5 bases). The germline CDR1 and CDR2 sequences are MNHNS and SASEGT. V was pared by 4 bases and J by 6 bases, with 16 bases between. The CDR3 is made up of 15 amino acids.

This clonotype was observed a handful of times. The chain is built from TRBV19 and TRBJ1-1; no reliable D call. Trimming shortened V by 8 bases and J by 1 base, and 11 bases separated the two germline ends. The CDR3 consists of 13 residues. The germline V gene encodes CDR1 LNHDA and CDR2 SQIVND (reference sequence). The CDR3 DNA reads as TGTGCCAGTGATAACACACAGAACACTGAAGCTTTCTTT. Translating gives CASDNTQNTEAFF.

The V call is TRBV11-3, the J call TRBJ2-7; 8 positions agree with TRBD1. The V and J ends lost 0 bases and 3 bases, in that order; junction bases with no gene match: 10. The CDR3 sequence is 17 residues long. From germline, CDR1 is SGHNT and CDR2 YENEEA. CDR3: CASSLDPVAGGSYEQYF. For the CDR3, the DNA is TGTGCCAGCAGCTTAGATCCGGTTGCAGGGGGCAGCTACGAGCAGTACTTC.

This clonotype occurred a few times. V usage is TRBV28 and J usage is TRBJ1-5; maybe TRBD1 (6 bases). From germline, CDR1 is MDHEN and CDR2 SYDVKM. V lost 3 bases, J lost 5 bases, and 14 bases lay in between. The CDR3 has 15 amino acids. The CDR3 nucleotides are TGTGCCAGCAGTTTCAGCAGGGGTCTCGATCAGCCCCAGCATTTT. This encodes CASSFSRGLDQPQHF.

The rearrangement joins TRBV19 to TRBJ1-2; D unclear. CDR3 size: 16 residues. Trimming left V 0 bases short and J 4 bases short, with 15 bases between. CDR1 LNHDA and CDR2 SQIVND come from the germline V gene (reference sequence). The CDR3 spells CASSIDREEGGYGYTF. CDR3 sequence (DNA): TGTGCCAGTAGTATAGATCGTGAAGAGGGCGGCTATGGCTACACCTTC. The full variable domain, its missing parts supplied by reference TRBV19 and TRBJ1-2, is DGGITQSPKYLFRKEGQNVTLSCEQNLNHDAMYWYRQDPGQGLRLIYYSQIVNDFQKGDIAEGYSVSREKKESFPLTVTSAQKNPTAFYLCASSIDREEGGYGYTFGSGTRLTVV.

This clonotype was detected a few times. The CDR3, as DNA: TGTGCCAGCAGTTCCGGGACAGGGGGTGATCAGCCCCAGCATTTT. Its translation: CASSSGTGGDQPQHF. This sequence joins TRBV27 and TRBJ1-5, with 11 bases that match TRBD1. Trimming removed 4 bases from V and 5 bases from J; junction bases left unmatched: 4. The CDR3 spans 15 residues. Germline loops: CDR1 MNHEY, CDR2 SMNVEV (reference sequence).

CDR3 region: CASSLGTGVGQPQHF. CDR3 bases: TGCGCCAGCAGCTTAGGGACAGGGGTAGGTCAGCCCCAGCATTTT. The rearrangement joins TRBV5-1 to TRBJ1-5; 10 bases map to TRBD1. The CDR3 spans 15 residues. V lost 2 bases, J lost 6 bases, and 5 bases stayed unmatched. CDR1 is SGHRS and CDR2 is YFSETQ in the germline V gene. Full variable domain (outside the CDR3, taken from reference TRBV5-1 and TRBJ1-5): KAGVTQTPRYLIKTRGQQVTLSCSPISGHRSVSWYQQTPGQGLQFLFEYFSETQRNKGNFPGRFSGRQFSNSRSEMNVSTLELGDSALYLCASSLGTGVGQPQHFGDGTRLSIL.

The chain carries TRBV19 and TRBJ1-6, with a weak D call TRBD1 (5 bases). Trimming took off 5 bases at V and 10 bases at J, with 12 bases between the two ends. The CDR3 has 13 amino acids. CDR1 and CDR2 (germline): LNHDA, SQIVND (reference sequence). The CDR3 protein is CASSWGGVSPLHF. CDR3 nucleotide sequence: TGTGCCAGTAGTTGGGGGGGAGTGTCACCCCTCCACTTT. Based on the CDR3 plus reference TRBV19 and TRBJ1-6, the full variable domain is DGGITQSPKYLFRKEGQNVTLSCEQNLNHDAMYWYRQDPGQGLRLIYYSQIVNDFQKGDIAEGYSVSREKKESFPLTVTSAQKNPTAFYLCASSWGGVSPLHFGNGTRLTVT.

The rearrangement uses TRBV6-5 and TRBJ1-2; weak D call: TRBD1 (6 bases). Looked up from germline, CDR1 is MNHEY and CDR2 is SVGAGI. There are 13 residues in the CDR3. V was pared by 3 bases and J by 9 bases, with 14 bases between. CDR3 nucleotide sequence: TGTGCCAGCAGTTATCAGTCAGGACAGAGCTACACCTTC. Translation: CASSYQSGQSYTF.

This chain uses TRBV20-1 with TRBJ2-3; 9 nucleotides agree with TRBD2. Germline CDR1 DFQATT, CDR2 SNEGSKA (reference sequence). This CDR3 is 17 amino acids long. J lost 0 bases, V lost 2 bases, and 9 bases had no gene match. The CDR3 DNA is TGCAGTGCTAGATCCCAGACTAGCGGCCAGAGCACAGATACGCAGTATTTT. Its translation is CSARSQTSGQSTDTQYF.

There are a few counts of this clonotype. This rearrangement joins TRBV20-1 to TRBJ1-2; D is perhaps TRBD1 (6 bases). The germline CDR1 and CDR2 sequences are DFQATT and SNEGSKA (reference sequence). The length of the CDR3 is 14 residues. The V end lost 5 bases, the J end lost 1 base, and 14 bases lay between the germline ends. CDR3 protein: CSAEQGGNNYGYTF. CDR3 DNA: TGCAGTGCTGAACAAGGGGGGAATAACTATGGCTACACCTTC.

The CDR3: CATSGTGPRYGYTF. CDR3 nucleotides: TGTGCCACATCCGGGACAGGTCCACGTTATGGCTACACCTTC. The chain employs TRBV19 and TRBJ1-2, with 8 bases lining up with TRBD1. Losses at the gene ends were 10 bases for V and 5 bases for J; bases not matched to a gene: 12. The CDR3 runs 14 residues. CDR1 and CDR2 (germline): LNHDA, SQIVND (reference sequence).

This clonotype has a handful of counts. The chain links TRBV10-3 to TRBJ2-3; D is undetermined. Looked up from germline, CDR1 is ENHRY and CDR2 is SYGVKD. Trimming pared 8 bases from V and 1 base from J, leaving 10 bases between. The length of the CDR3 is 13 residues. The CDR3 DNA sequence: TGTGCCATCTCCAATAGGCGCACAGATACGCAGTATTTT. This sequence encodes CAISNRRTDTQYF.